Listed below are T cell receptor beta chains from one sample, sequenced in a study of blood T cell repertoires in COVID-19. Clones were sequenced by immunoSEQ multiplex PCR, and TCRdb holds only the in-frame ones, with some missing. The profile covers about 69,000 clones, with approximately 82% appearing a single time and 8.5% to 10% taken by the ten largest. Sequenced material: peripheral blood. These receptors were taken from a woman aged 80 or over with acute or convalescent COVID-19. The CDR3 runs from the conserved cysteine through the conserved F or W. A D gene is named only where the DNA matches it firmly.

J	V	D	CDR3
TRBJ2-7	TRBV21-1	.	CASSKTPLAGGTAGYEQYF
TRBJ2-5	TRBV29-1	.	CSVEERRLGETQYF
TRBJ1-6	TRBV4-1	.	CASSQDADPPLHF
TRBJ1-2	TRBV6-5	.	CASRRPSDSGYGYTF
TRBJ1-5	TRBV23-1	TRBD1	CASSHATGDDSNQPQHF
TRBJ1-2	TRBV7-9	.	CASSLARGGIEGYTF
TRBJ2-6	TRBV27	.	CASRSSGANVLTF
TRBJ2-7	TRBV7-9	TRBD1	CASSLWAGGYNYEQYF
TRBJ2-7	TRBV11-1	TRBD2	CASSLATSGGAYEQYF
TRBJ2-1	TRBV6-5	.	CASSYSQGAYNEQFF
TRBJ2-7	TRBV5-1	TRBD2	CASSSANLAGGHEQYF
TRBJ1-4	TRBV6-1	.	CASSGSRTEQNEKLFF
TRBJ2-1	TRBV5-5	TRBD2	CASSFSGGSYNEQFF
TRBJ2-1	TRBV27	TRBD1	CASSWDSSYNEQFF
TRBJ1-1	TRBV30	.	CAWTAGDFEAFF
TRBJ2-3	TRBV6-5	.	CASSYDGGSERAQYF
TRBJ2-2	TRBV10-1	TRBD2	CASSEASGGLTNTGELFF
TRBJ1-2	TRBV3-1/TRBV3-2	.	CASSPTGLPNYGYTF
TRBJ2-2	TRBV7-9	TRBD1	CASSRTGLATGELFF
TRBJ1-4	TRBV6-1	.	CASSEVVGGEKLFF
TRBJ2-1	TRBV3-1/TRBV3-2	TRBD1	CASSQERGREQFF
TRBJ1-5	TRBV5-1	.	CASSSGHGDQPQHF
TRBJ2-7	TRBV19	.	CASSTGSSWGYEQYF
TRBJ1-1	TRBV6-5	TRBD1	CASSYRQGDTEAFF
TRBJ2-7	TRBV15	.	CATSRDQGYEQYF
TRBJ2-3	TRBV5-4	TRBD2	CASSSPTSGGFDTQYF
TRBJ1-2	TRBV6-1	TRBD1	CASSDQGQGDYGYTF
TRBJ1-1	TRBV6-5	.	CASSYGRMNTEAFF
TRBJ2-7	TRBV19	TRBD2	CATTSPGLDLNEQYF